These 24 T cell receptor beta chains were sequenced from one sample in a study of CD8 T cells in ankylosing spondylitis. TCRdb used MiXCR to reprocess the 5' RACE reads, holding one entry per CDR3 protein. The repertoire has approximately 200,000 distinct CDR3 sequences, approximately 13% of them found once; the top ten carry 8% to 13%. The material sequenced was blood, either unsorted or a sorted T cell fraction (not recorded which). These receptors originate from a female donor with ankylosing spondylitis or in good health (not recorded which).

This clonotype was found a few times. The chain is built from TRBV21-1 and TRBJ2-4; the D call of TRBD2 is as the table states it, not checked on the DNA. TRBV21-1 is listed as a pseudogene. The CDR3 contains 19 residues. The CDR3 coding sequence is TGTGCCAGCAGCAAAGGGGGATCCGGGACTAGCAGTCGCCCGGACATTCAGTACTTC. Protein: CASSKGGSGTSSRPDIQYF.

This clonotype has a handful of counts. The gene calls are TRBV6-6 and TRBJ1-3; D not certain. Germline V gene sequence: CDR1 MNHNY, CDR2 SVGAGI (reference sequence). V lost 11 bases, J lost 7 bases, and 12 bases lay in between. This CDR3 comprises 11 residues. For the CDR3, the DNA is TGTGCCGCCAGCGGAGGCAACACCATATATTTT. Protein: CAASGGNTIYF.

The rearrangement joins TRBV28 to TRBJ2-2; D not certain. Looked up from germline, CDR1 is MDHEN and CDR2 is SYDVKM. V shed 4 bases and J shed 7 bases, with 16 bases lying between them. The CDR3 runs to 15 residues. Written as DNA, the CDR3 is TGTGCCAGCAGTTCTTGGACGGCCGTCGGCGGGGAGCTGTTTTTT. It yields the protein CASSSWTAVGGELFF.

To note about this clonotype: Since a much larger clone is just one base distant, this may be a read error. The chain combines TRBV5-1 with TRBJ1-2; D ambiguous. Germline CDR1 SGHRS, CDR2 YFSETQ. This CDR3 is built from 13 residues. The CDR3 DNA is TGCGTCAGCAGCTTGGCCGGAGTCTATGGCTACACCTTC. Translating it yields CVSSLAGVYGYTF.

This clonotype was picked up many times. The chain combines TRBV4-3 with TRBJ1-5, with a weak D call TRBD1 (5 bases). In germline, CDR1 is LGHNA, CDR2 YSLEER. The V gene lost 1 base and the J gene lost 6 bases, with 13 bases spanning the gap. The CDR3 sequence is 15 residues long. DNA of the CDR3: TGCGCCAGCAGCCAAGTTTGGGGCGGGGGTCAGCCCCAGCATTTT. Protein product: CASSQVWGGGQPQHF.

There are many counts of this clonotype. The rearrangement links TRBV12-3 or TRBV12-4 to TRBJ1-1; 8 bases match TRBD1. The J segment lost 9 bases and the V segment lost 3 bases, leaving 9 bases of the junction unmatched. CDR3 length equals 14 residues. The CDR3 loop is CASSFSDRESQAFF. CDR3 nucleotide sequence: TGTGCCAGCAGTTTCTCGGACAGGGAGTCGCAAGCTTTCTTT.

The sample holds a few counts of this clonotype. The rearrangement uses TRBV18 and TRBJ2-1; possible D gene TRBD1, 6 bases. The CDR3 extends over 13 amino acids. Germline CDR1 reads KGHSH; CDR2 reads LQKENI. V lost 5 bases and J 7 bases, leaving 12 bases between the germline ends. The CDR3 nucleotides are TGTGCCAGCTCAGGGACACCCGGGAATGAGCAGTTCTTC. This gives the protein CASSGTPGNEQFF.

The chain uses TRBV5-1 and TRBJ2-2; D is undetermined. Germline loops: CDR1 SGHRS, CDR2 YFSETQ. With 5 bases removed from V and 0 bases from J, the gap between germline ends came to 11 bases. The CDR3 consists of 15 residues. DNA for the CDR3: TGCGCCAGCAGATCCGACAAGCCGAACACCGGGGAGCTGTTTTTT. Protein: CASRSDKPNTGELFF.

This clonotype was detected ten times or more. The genes are TRBV6-5 and TRBJ2-1; unclear D gene. Germline CDR1 MNHEY, CDR2 SVGAGI. The CDR3 is 13 residues long. The V end was cut by 0 bases, the J end by 9 bases, with 9 bases between. The CDR3 sequence is CASSYSMVGEQFF. In DNA, the CDR3 is TGTGCCAGCAGTTACTCGATGGTCGGTGAGCAGTTCTTC.

In this sample, this clonotype turned up a few times. The chain has TRBV20-1 and TRBJ2-3, with no clear D. The V end was cut by 2 bases, the J end by 4 bases, with 13 bases between. The germline V gene encodes CDR1 DFQATT and CDR2 SNEGSKA (reference sequence). The CDR3 is made up of 14 amino acids. The CDR3 coding sequence is TGCAGTGCTAGAACTACCAGTAGCTCAGATACGCAGTATTTT. Translating gives CSARTTSSSDTQYF.

The sample holds many counts of this clonotype. The chain carries TRBV29-1 and TRBJ2-2; D is unclear. Germline-derived CDR1 and CDR2 are SQVTM and ANQGSEA. The CDR3 has 15 amino acids. Trimming pared 7 bases from V and 2 bases from J, leaving 17 bases between. CDR3 DNA: TGCAGCGCTGGGGTCGTTGTCGGAAACACCGGGGAGCTGTTTTTT. This gives the protein CSAGVVVGNTGELFF.

This clonotype was seen at least ten times. The chain uses TRBV28 and TRBJ1-2, with TRBD1 identical over 7 bases. The CDR3 is 16 amino acids. The V gene end was trimmed by 4 bases and the J gene end by 7 bases; junction bases not matched to a gene: 15. The germline gives CDR1 MDHEN, CDR2 SYDVKM. The CDR3 protein is CASSSPTGLGVIGYTF. The CDR3 nucleotides read TGTGCCAGCAGTTCCCCGACAGGGTTGGGGGTTATTGGCTACACCTTC.

V and J are TRBV20-1 and TRBJ1-4, with D unclear. CDR3 size: 14 residues. CDR1 and CDR2 from the germline V gene are DFQATT and SNEGSKA (reference sequence). Trimming shortened V by 2 bases and J by 8 bases, and 15 bases separated the two germline ends. The chain's CDR3 is CSARFSGRGEKLFF. CDR3 DNA: TGCAGTGCTAGATTCTCCGGGAGAGGGGAAAAACTGTTTTTT.

This clonotype was seen many times. The V and J genes are TRBV20-1 and TRBJ1-1, with D tentatively TRBD1 (5 bases). V lost 2 bases, J lost 4 bases, and 14 bases lay in between. There are 14 residues in the CDR3. The germline V gene encodes CDR1 DFQATT and CDR2 SNEGSKA (reference sequence). CDR3 region: CSARLGGMGTEAFF. DNA for the CDR3: TGCAGTGCTAGACTGGGGGGTATGGGCACTGAAGCTTTCTTT.

This chain links TRBV5-4 with TRBJ2-2; no reliable D call. Germline V gene sequence: CDR1 SGHNT, CDR2 YYREEE (reference sequence). V was cut by 2 bases and J by 6 bases, with 11 bases left in between. The CDR3 loop spans 14 amino acids. The CDR3 bases are TGTGCCAGCAGCTTATCGATTAGGGCCGGGGAGCTGTTTTTT. Protein: CASSLSIRAGELFF.

This clonotype came up once. The chain links TRBV19 to TRBJ1-1; D is perhaps TRBD1 (6 bases). The V end was cut by 3 bases, the J end by 1 base, with 18 bases between. Germline V gene lookup returns CDR1 LNHDA and CDR2 SQIVND (reference sequence). The CDR3 has 17 amino acids. CDR3 DNA: TGTGCCAGTAGTATGAGCACAGGGAAAAGATGGAACACTGAAGCTTTCTTT. This codes for CASSMSTGKRWNTEAFF.

With respect to this clonotype: This may stem from a read error, because a much larger clone lies one nucleotide away. The chain couples TRBV20-1 to TRBJ2-1, with D uncertain. Germline V gives CDR1 DFQATT, CDR2 SNEGSKA (reference sequence). The CDR3 spans 13 residues. Trimming shortened V by 2 bases and J by 10 bases, and 15 bases separated the two germline ends. The DNA for the CDR3 is TGCAGTGCTAGACCCGGGTGGCAGCAGGAGCAGTTCTTC. It is translated as CSARPGWQQEQFF.

This clonotype appeared a few times. CDR3 sequence reads: CASLNGGSPLHF. CDR3 coding DNA: TGTGCCAGCCTTAATGGGGGGTCACCCCTCCACTTT. This sequence joins TRBV12-3 or TRBV12-4 and TRBJ1-6; D is perhaps TRBD1 (5 bases). The CDR3 runs to 12 residues. The V gene lost 8 bases and the J gene lost 10 bases, with 12 bases spanning the gap.

On this clonotype itself: A much larger clone differs from this one at a single base, so this may be a read error. The chain is built from TRBV28 and TRBJ1-5, with D unclear. Germline V gives CDR1 MDHEN, CDR2 SYDVKM. The CDR3 extends over 11 amino acids. The DNA for the CDR3 is TGTGCCGGCAGTTTAGGAGGGCCCCAGCATTTT. Amino acid sequence: CAGSLGGPQHF.

This clonotype was picked up a small number of times. This may be a read error: a much more frequent sequence differs by one nucleotide. The gene calls are TRBV6-6 and TRBJ2-2; either TRBD1 or TRBD2 may supply D (5 bases each). The CDR3 loop spans 12 amino acids. Germline V lookup: CDR1 MNHNY, CDR2 SVGAGI (reference sequence). V gave up 2 bases and J gave up 7 bases, with 5 bases separating them. The CDR3 DNA reads TGTGCCAGCAGTTACGGGGGCGGGGAGCTGTTTTTT. It codes for CASSYGGGELFF.

This clonotype has more than one count but fewer than ten. This chain uses TRBV11-2 with TRBJ1-1; 7 positions match TRBD1. Germline V gene sequence: CDR1 SGHAT, CDR2 FQNNGV. V shed 2 bases and J 0 bases; nucleotides not matched to a gene: 12. The CDR3 extends over 18 amino acids. CDR3 DNA: TGTGCCAGCAGCTTATCCCCAGGGGGAAGAGGAATGAACACTGAAGCTTTCTTT. Protein: CASSLSPGGRGMNTEAFF.

The table lists this clonotype with many counts. The V call is TRBV4-1, the J call TRBJ2-2; no firm D call. Germline V CDR1 and CDR2: MGHRA, YSYEKL. CDR3 size: 16 residues. V was trimmed by 2 bases and J by 1 base, leaving 11 bases between them. CDR3 nucleotide sequence: TGCGCCAGCAGCCAACGGATAGCTAAGAACACCGGGGAGCTGTTTTTT. As protein: CASSQRIAKNTGELFF.

This clonotype was counted ten times or more. This rearrangement joins TRBV5-1 to TRBJ2-2, with D maybe TRBD2 (5 bases). CDR3 size: 16 residues. The V gene lost 3 bases and the J gene lost 1 base, with 13 bases spanning the gap. CDR1 is SGHRS, CDR2 YFSETQ, per germline. CDR3 in amino acids: CASSSTLSGNTGELFF. CDR3 bases: TGCGCCAGCAGCTCTACTTTAAGCGGGAACACCGGGGAGCTGTTTTTT.

V and J are TRBV21-1 and TRBJ2-7; TRBD2, the table's D call, was not compared with the DNA. TRBV21-1 is a listed pseudogene. This CDR3 contains 17 residues. The CDR3 nucleotides are TGTGCCAGCAGCAAAAGGACTTGTGGGCGGGAGCTTGGCGAGCAGTACTTC. Translated, it gives CASSKRTCGRELGEQYF.